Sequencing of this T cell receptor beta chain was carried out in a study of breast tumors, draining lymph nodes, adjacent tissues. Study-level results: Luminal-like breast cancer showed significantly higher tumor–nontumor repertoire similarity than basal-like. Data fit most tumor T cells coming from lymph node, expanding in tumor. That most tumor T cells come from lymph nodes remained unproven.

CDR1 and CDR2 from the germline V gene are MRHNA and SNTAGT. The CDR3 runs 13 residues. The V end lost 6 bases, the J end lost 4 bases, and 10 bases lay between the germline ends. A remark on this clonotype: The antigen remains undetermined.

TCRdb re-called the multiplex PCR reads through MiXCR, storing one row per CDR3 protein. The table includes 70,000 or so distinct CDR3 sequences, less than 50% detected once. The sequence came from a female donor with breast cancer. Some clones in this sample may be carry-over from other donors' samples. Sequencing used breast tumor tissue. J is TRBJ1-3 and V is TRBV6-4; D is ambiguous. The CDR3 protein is CASRSGKGNTIYF. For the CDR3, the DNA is TGTGCCAGCAGATCGGGAAAGGGAAACACCATATATTTT.